The entry below gives a single T cell receptor (beta chain) sequence along with its context. Its antigen is currently not known. Germline is not matched at one junction end, which may reflect a read error. The sample originates from a study of blood T cells in healthy people across ages (dated by TCRdb to the mid-2010s). Regarding the study in general: In model experiments, roughly one uniquely barcoded TCR beta cDNA molecule per two T cells was captured by template switching. The study measured age-related changes in TCR beta repertoire diversity using deep sequencing normalized with unique cDNA molecular identifiers. To avoid experimental bias, donors of different ages were randomly spread across the sequencing lanes. Using the same blood draw, the study looked at two additional independent replicas of 1 million unique cDNA reads for two donors, one aged 18 to 30 and the other aged 80 or older. Donors were grouped into four age groups: young (average approximately 15 years), middle-aged (roughly 38), aged (roughly 67) and long-lived (just over 80).

General conclusions and limits of the study: Observed TCR beta diversity per million T cells fell roughly linearly with age, and a significant reduction was already apparent by age around 44. Because the CMV infection status of the donors was unknown, age-related changes in expanded clonotypes may potentially have been confounded. Estimates of total diversity based on one million sequenced T cells were regarded as lower bounds and as underestimates. Because profiling used bulk unsorted PBMCs, naive and antigen-experienced compartments could not be compared conclusively. A strong correlation was found between observed TCR beta diversity and the percentage of naive T cells measured by flow cytometry. Compared with the aged group, the long-lived group had more naive CD4+ T cells, fewer expanded clones and increased TCR diversity, a pattern suggesting age selection.

Library construction relied on 5' RACE. The instrument given in TCRdb is Illumina HiSeq 2500. A second 7 to 11 cycle PCR used a sample-barcoded 5' primer and a J-beta primer mix. A template-switch 5' adaptor carrying 12 random nucleotides introduced a unique molecular identifier onto each TCR beta cDNA molecule. Each sample yielded at least 2.5 million CDR3-containing paired-end reads. The Mint cDNA synthesis kit, primed by a TRBC-specific oligonucleotide, was used to synthesize first-strand cDNA from all RNA. All cDNA was treated with uracil-DNA glycosylase and then went through a first 18-cycle PCR with the universal primers M1SS and BC2_uni_R. Concerning the study's data processing: Normalization of each sample was performed by random selection of 1 million high-quality reads, each carrying a distinct molecular identifier. Reads with shared molecular identifiers were discarded instead of being binned into consensus sequences. MiTCR, with a Q25 quality threshold and the strictest error-elimination algorithm, was used for CDR3 identification, clonotype clustering and error correction. A nonparametric unseen species model with Euler transformation was used to estimate a lower bound on total TCR beta diversity. TCRdb reworked the public reads: Q25 trimming with fastp, MiXCR clone assembly, productive beta chains retained. Records with the same CDR3 protein are collapsed into one entry carrying the most frequent genes and DNA. V and J calls and clone size were set by TCRdb, not the authors. The table for this sample lists hundreds of thousands of distinct CDR3 sequences; about 34% of them were counted only once. The ten largest clones represent roughly 15% of the sample.

Systemically healthy Caucasian individuals from Russia, roughly 40 in total and aged roughly 6 to 95 years, were included as donors. Roughly 9.5 milliliters of peripheral blood were drawn from each donor into EDTA-treated Vacutainer tubes. PBMCs were isolated by Ficoll-Paque density-gradient centrifugation, with at least 6 million obtained per sample. Trizol reagent was used to extract total RNA from the PBMCs, yielding at least 5.5 micrograms per sample. The percentages of naive CD45RAhigh/CD27high T cells were determined by flow cytometry on a PBMC aliquot from every donor. The CDR3 runs 13 amino acids, cysteine and phenylalanine included. The only DNA kept is the CDR3, 39 bases in frame from the first base. The germline V gene sets CDR1 to SGHTA and CDR2 to FQGNSA.

This clonotype was obtained from a woman of 80 years or more in good health. Donor details come from another sample of the same person, matched by shared clones. Sequencing input: blood. The chain is made from TRBV7-2 and TRBJ1-1, with no D gene named confidently. The CDR3 here reads CACSLFTNTEAFF. The DNA sequence follows: TGTGCCTGCAGCTTATTCACGAACACTGAAGCTTTCTTT.